This is a list of T cell receptor beta chains from one sample in a study of blood T cell repertoires in COVID-19. The table came from immunoSEQ multiplex PCR; TCRdb's copy has only in-frame clones and leaves some out. This table holds about 200,000 clones, 87% found once. Sequencing input: peripheral blood. The receptors here all came from a man aged 55 to 70 with active or convalescent COVID-19. The CDR3 runs from the conserved cysteine through the conserved F or W. D genes are given only for firm matches. A row's size may be missing; if present it is once, few, many or a size class.

J gene,D gene,V gene,clone size,CDR3 DNA,CDR3 protein
TRBJ1-6,-,TRBV11-2,-,TGTGCCAGCAGCTTAGAGCGCGGTTCACCCCTCCACTTT,CASSLERGSPLHF
TRBJ1-1,TRBD1,TRBV7-9,few,TGTGCCAGCAGCTTAGCGGGGACAGGGAGTACTGAAGCTTTCTTT,CASSLAGTGSTEAFF
TRBJ2-5,TRBD1,TRBV7-8,-,TGTGCCAGCAGCCCCCGCCGGGACAGGGAACGAGAGACCCAGTACTTC,CASSPRRDRERETQYF
TRBJ2-7,-,TRBV7-9,-,TGTGCCAGCCGAGGTGCTAGGTACGAGCAGTACTTC,CASRGARYEQYF
TRBJ2-2,-,TRBV9,few,TGTGCCAGCAGCGGGAGCATTGGGGAGCTGTTTTTT,CASSGSIGELFF
TRBJ1-2,TRBD1,TRBV3-1/TRBV3-2,-,TGTGCCAGCAGCCAAAGACAGGGGGGCGGCTACACCTTC,CASSQRQGGGYTF
TRBJ2-7,-,TRBV2,-,TGTGCCAGCAGAAAAACAGGGTTTGAGCAGTACTTC,CASRKTGFEQYF
TRBJ2-5,-,TRBV11-3,-,TGTGCCAGCAGCTTCGACTCGGAAGAGACCCAGTACTTC,CASSFDSEETQYF
TRBJ2-5,TRBD2,TRBV7-2,-,TGTGCCAGCAGCCCTCCATTACTAGCGGAGACCCAGTACTTC,CASSPPLLAETQYF
TRBJ1-6,TRBD1,TRBV3-1/TRBV3-2,few,TGTGCCAGCAGCCCCGGGACAGGGTTAGGCACCCTCCACTTT,CASSPGTGLGTLHF
TRBJ1-2,TRBD1,TRBV5-6,-,TGTGCCAGCAGCTTACAGGGGGTCCGTGGCTACACCTTC,CASSLQGVRGYTF
TRBJ1-2,TRBD1,TRBV10-3,-,TGTGCCATTAACCCCGGGACAGACTATGGCTACACCTTC,CAINPGTDYGYTF
TRBJ2-7,-,TRBV7-6,many,TGTGCCAGCAGCTTAGTAGGGCAGGGTATCCACGAGCAGTACTTC,CASSLVGQGIHEQYF
TRBJ1-2,-,TRBV2,-,TGTGCCAGCAGTGAGGAGGTTCGAATCTATGGCTACACCTTC,CASSEEVRIYGYTF
TRBJ1-5,TRBD1,TRBV19,-,TGTGCCAGTAGTATAGGAATCGGGACAGGGGGCATAAGCAATCAGCCCCAGCATTTT,CASSIGIGTGGISNQPQHF
TRBJ2-3,-,TRBV5-6,-,TGTGCCAGCAGCTTGCCACAGGGCACAGATACGCAGTATTTT,CASSLPQGTDTQYF
TRBJ2-4,TRBD1,TRBV5-5,-,TGTGCCAGCAGCTTGGATTGGGGGACAGGGGGAGACATTCAGTACTTC,CASSLDWGTGGDIQYF
TRBJ2-3,-,TRBV5-4,-,TGTGCCAGCAGCTCCAAGAATGGAGGGCTTCAGTATTTT,CASSSKNGGLQYF
TRBJ1-2,TRBD1,TRBV6-5,-,TGTGCCAGCAGTCGCCCCGGGACAGGGGGAGGCTACACCTTC,CASSRPGTGGGYTF
TRBJ1-6,-,TRBV6-5,once,TGTGCCAGCAGGGCCGCCCCGGACACCTCACCCCTCCACTTT,CASRAAPDTSPLHF
TRBJ2-1,TRBD1,TRBV10-3,-,TGTGCCATCAGTATGGGACAGGGGGCGCGCAATGAGCAGTTCTTC,CAISMGQGARNEQFF
TRBJ2-3,-,TRBV5-4,-,TGTGCCAGCAGCTTGCTGAACAGGGTTAGCACAGATACGCAGTATTTT,CASSLLNRVSTDTQYF
TRBJ2-6,TRBD1,TRBV10-1,-,TGCGCCAAGGATCAGGGCAGGGGGCATGCTGGGGCCAACGTCCTGACTTTC,CAKDQGRGHAGANVLTF
TRBJ2-4,-,TRBV19,-,TGTGCCAGTAGTATCAGGGGAGACATTCAGTACTTC,CASSIRGDIQYF
TRBJ2-2,-,TRBV4-1,-,TGCGCCAGCAGCCCGCGGTCTGGGGGGACCGGGGAGCTGTTTTTT,CASSPRSGGTGELFF
TRBJ1-2,TRBD1,TRBV19,-,TGTGCCAGTAACGACAGGGGGCGCCGTGGCTACACCTTC,CASNDRGRRGYTF
TRBJ2-3,TRBD1,TRBV6-2/TRBV6-3,-,TGTGCCAGCAGTTACGGCAGGGGGTGGGCAGATACGCAGTATTTT,CASSYGRGWADTQYF